This TCR beta chain was captured by sequencing in a study of cytomegalovirus exposure and HLA in healthy donors. The study, taken as a whole, reports: When a later analysis was performed, an Asian-associated ancestry cluster reportedly had fewer N-insertions than the roughly 640-donor mean.

PCR involved 60 Vbeta and 13 Jbeta primers. Measured with immunoSEQ multiplex PCR; TCRdb has only the in-frame clones, and not every one. The sample lists approximately 110,000 clones; more than 60% were seen once. To note about this clone: Its antigen is currently unknown.

The CDR3 totals 15 residues. Germline loops: CDR1 MNHEY, CDR2 SVGAGI. With 0 bases removed from V and 3 bases from J, the gap between germline ends came to 10 bases. The rearrangement links TRBV6-5 to TRBJ2-3; possibly TRBD1 for D (6 bases). The receptor comes from a female donor in good health and CMV-seropositive. Sequenced: PBMCs. The CDR3 nucleotides read TGTGCCAGCAGTTACTCGAACAGGGCGACAGATACGCAGTATTTT. Encoded protein: CASSYSNRATDTQYF.